This T cell receptor (beta chain) was observed in a study of T cell responses to AZD1222 COVID-19 vaccine. Sequenced by immunoSEQ multiplex PCR; TCRdb stores in-frame clones only, minus some. The data hold roughly 120,000 clones, with 87% observed a single time. The germline V gene encodes CDR1 MNHNS and CDR2 SASEGT. The CDR3 is 13 residues long. Trimming cost V 2 bases and J 4 bases, with 7 bases left between them. V usage is TRBV6-1 and J usage is TRBJ2-3; D unclear. The receptor was isolated from an adult in good health. The material sequenced was peripheral blood, taken on day 0 of AZD1222 vaccination. In nucleotides, the CDR3 is TGTGCCAGCAGTGAACTCGGACCAGATACGCAGTATTTT. Translated, it gives CASSELGPDTQYF.